The rows below give T cell receptor beta chains drawn from one sample of a study of CD8 T cells in ankylosing spondylitis. In TCRdb, the 5' RACE reads were re-called with MiXCR into one record per CDR3 protein. The sample holds over 150,000 distinct CDR3 sequences, 9.5% to 15% seen once. The sequencing sample was made of blood, either unsorted or a sorted T cell fraction (not recorded which). The receptors were sampled from a male donor with ankylosing spondylitis or in good health (not recorded which). Both conserved end residues are part of each CDR3. The order of the fields is CDR3 protein, CDR3 DNA, clone size, D gene, J gene, V gene. D genes are given only for firm matches. Clone size is stated in some rows and not others, as once, few, many or a class when expanded.

CASSQTGPGSGELFF,TGTGCCAGCAGCCAAACAGGGCCCGGTTCCGGGGAGCTGTTTTTT,few,-,TRBJ2-2,TRBV14
CASSVGASGAYEQYF,TGTGCCAGCAGCGTCGGTGCTAGCGGGGCCTACGAGCAGTACTTC,-,TRBD2,TRBJ2-7,TRBV9
CASTGVAVTDTQYF,TGCGCCAGCACTGGGGTAGCGGTCACAGATACGCAGTATTTT,-,-,TRBJ2-3,TRBV10-2
CASSPNRGMGYNEQFF,TGTGCCAGCAGCCCCAATCGAGGGATGGGCTACAATGAGCAGTTCTTC,-,-,TRBJ2-1,TRBV6-1
CASSELASGGQETQYF,TGTGCCAGCAGTGAATTGGCTAGCGGGGGCCAAGAGACCCAGTACTTC,few,TRBD2,TRBJ2-5,TRBV2
CASSLLATNTGELFF,TGTGCCAGCAGCTTACTAGCGACGAACACCGGGGAGCTGTTTTTT,few,-,TRBJ2-2,TRBV7-2
CASSEEYRGGQETQYF,TGTGCCAGCAGTGAAGAGTATCGAGGGGGCCAAGAGACCCAGTACTTC,few,-,TRBJ2-5,TRBV6-1
CASSLGRNNYGYTF,TGTGCCAGCAGCCTGGGGAGGAATAACTATGGCTACACCTTC,few,-,TRBJ1-2,TRBV7-9
CASSLPTRYEQYF,TGTGCCAGCAGCTTACCCACCCGCTACGAGCAGTACTTC,-,-,TRBJ2-7,TRBV7-9
CASGLDPTASEQYF,TGTGCTAGTGGTTTGGACCCGACAGCCTCCGAGCAGTACTTC,once,-,TRBJ2-7,TRBV12-5
CASKDGAGTEAFF,TGTGCCAGCAAAGACGGGGCGGGCACTGAAGCTTTCTTT,few,-,TRBJ1-1,TRBV27
CASSFDSNQPQHF,TGTGCCAGCAGTTTCGACAGCAATCAGCCCCAGCATTTT,many,-,TRBJ1-5,TRBV12-3/TRBV12-4
CAWSATVYYGYTF,TGTGCCTGGAGTGCCACAGTATACTATGGCTACACCTTC,-,-,TRBJ1-2,TRBV30
CASSVGLEFNDEQFF,TGTGCCAGCAGTGTGGGACTAGAATTCAACGATGAGCAGTTCTTC,-,TRBD2,TRBJ2-1,TRBV6-1
CASGILAGSDEQFF,TGTGCCAGTGGGATACTAGCGGGATCCGATGAGCAGTTCTTC,few,TRBD2,TRBJ2-1,TRBV19
CASSSGQGAQKKLFF,TGTGCCAGCAGCTCCGGACAGGGGGCGCAGAAAAAACTGTTTTTT,once,TRBD1,TRBJ1-4,TRBV6-1
CASSLWALKDSYNSPLHF,TGTGCCAGCAGTCTGTGGGCCCTCAAAGACTCCTATAATTCACCCCTCCACTTT,-,-,TRBJ1-6,TRBV11-3
CASRGLGLAGRNEQFF,TGTGCCAGCAGGGGTCTGGGACTAGCGGGACGCAATGAGCAGTTCTTC,few,-,TRBJ2-1,TRBV21-1
CASSQDLGLETDTQYF,TGCGCCAGCAGCCAAGATTTGGGACTAGAAACAGATACGCAGTATTTT,few,TRBD2,TRBJ2-3,TRBV4-1
CASSLVVGELFF,TGTGCCAGCAGCCTCGTGGTCGGGGAGCTGTTTTTT,-,-,TRBJ2-2,TRBV14
CAISESPTGANYGYTF,TGTGCCATCAGTGAGTCCCCAACAGGGGCTAACTATGGCTACACCTTC,many,TRBD1,TRBJ1-2,TRBV10-3
CASSPGGPQETQYF,TGTGCCAGCAGCCCCGGGGGGCCCCAAGAGACCCAGTACTTC,-,-,TRBJ2-5,TRBV7-9
CASSQLDRGETQYF,TGTGCCAGCAGCCAACTGGACAGGGGAGAGACCCAGTACTTC,-,TRBD1,TRBJ2-5,TRBV14
CASSLVGGPIQYF,TGTGCCAGCAGCTTAGTTGGGGGTCCCATTCAGTACTTC,-,-,TRBJ2-4,TRBV7-9
CASSQLGDSTGELFF,TGCGCCAGCAGCCAATTAGGGGACAGCACCGGGGAGCTGTTTTTT,few,TRBD1,TRBJ2-2,TRBV4-1
CASSPGWGYGYTF,TGTGCCAGCAGTCCAGGGTGGGGCTATGGCTACACCTTC,-,-,TRBJ1-2,TRBV27
CASSYTGADTQYF,TGTGCCAGCAGTTATACAGGGGCAGATACGCAGTATTTT,-,TRBD1,TRBJ2-3,TRBV2
CASSLRGFGSSSGEQYF,TGTGCCAGCAGCCTCAGAGGTTTTGGGTCGAGCTCAGGGGAGCAGTACTTC,-,-,TRBJ2-7,TRBV7-9
CASSLEMSQQYF,TGTGCCAGCAGCTTAGAGATGTCGCAGCAGTACTTC,many,-,TRBJ2-7,TRBV7-9
CASKDREFSTDTQYF,TGCGCCAGCAAAGACAGGGAGTTTAGCACAGATACGCAGTATTTT,few,TRBD1,TRBJ2-3,TRBV10-2
CSAKEEGDYGYTF,TGCAGTGCTAAAGAGGAAGGGGACTATGGCTACACCTTC,-,-,TRBJ1-2,TRBV20-1
CSALAGVAHNEQFF,TGCAGTGCCCTAGCGGGAGTCGCCCACAATGAGCAGTTCTTC,few,TRBD2,TRBJ2-1,TRBV20-1
CASSFRAGVEQYF,TGTGCCAGCAGCTTCCGGGCAGGGGTCGAGCAGTACTTC,-,-,TRBJ2-7,TRBV7-9
CATSGQGAPNQPQHF,TGTGCCACCAGTGGACAGGGGGCCCCAAATCAGCCCCAGCATTTT,few,TRBD1,TRBJ1-5,TRBV15
CAWSAGVGNEQFF,TGTGCCTGGAGTGCAGGGGTGGGCAATGAGCAGTTCTTC,once,-,TRBJ2-1,TRBV30
CASSQDEVAPGELFF,TGCGCCAGCAGCCAAGATGAGGTAGCCCCCGGGGAGCTGTTTTTT,-,-,TRBJ2-2,TRBV4-1
CASSLGPYATDSPQETQYF,TGTGCCAGCAGCTTAGGGCCCTACGCAACCGACAGCCCCCAAGAGACCCAGTACTTC,few,-,TRBJ2-5,TRBV7-2
CASSLGNRGPGDGYTF,TGTGCCAGCAGCTTGGGGAACAGGGGGCCGGGAGATGGCTACACCTTC,-,TRBD1,TRBJ1-2,TRBV7-8
CASSLVGGLNTEAFF,TGTGCCAGCAGCTTAGTTGGGGGACTGAACACTGAAGCTTTCTTT,-,-,TRBJ1-1,TRBV7-9
CSVEGGDFIHTDTQYF,TGCAGCGTTGAAGGTGGGGACTTCATCCACACAGATACGCAGTATTTT,-,-,TRBJ2-3,TRBV29-1
CASSQPHFLVQETQYF,TGTGCCAGCAGCCAGCCTCATTTTTTGGTGCAAGAGACCCAGTACTTC,few,-,TRBJ2-5,TRBV3-1
CASSLGLAGVTTYEQYF,TGTGCCAGCAGCTTGGGACTAGCGGGAGTGACGACCTACGAGCAGTACTTC,few,TRBD2,TRBJ2-7,TRBV7-8
CASSLVWGNGYNEQFF,TGCGCCAGCAGCTTGGTTTGGGGGAATGGGTACAATGAGCAGTTCTTC,-,-,TRBJ2-1,TRBV5-1
CASSLEWEDSYEQYF,TGTGCCAGCAGCCTAGAATGGGAAGACTCCTACGAGCAGTACTTC,few,-,TRBJ2-7,TRBV5-6
CAISESITGTPYEQYF,TGTGCCATCAGTGAGTCGATAACGGGGACCCCCTACGAGCAGTACTTC,-,-,TRBJ2-7,TRBV10-3
CASSLDSVVDQGFF,TGTGCCAGCAGCTTAGATTCGGTGGTGGATCAAGGGTTCTTC,many,-,TRBJ2-1,TRBV11-2
CASSSKTTGELFF,TGTGCCAGCAGTTCTAAAACCACCGGGGAGCTGTTTTTT,few,-,TRBJ2-2,TRBV6-4